The 22 T cell receptor beta chains below come from one sample, sequenced in a study of blood T cell repertoires in COVID-19. The data were produced by immunoSEQ multiplex PCR, yet TCRdb's version contains in-frame clones alone and is incomplete. The sample contains about 230,000 clones, over 70% of which appear only once. Sequencing was performed on PBMCs or T cells enriched from blood (not recorded which). These receptors all stem from a young woman who had been exposed to COVID-19.

The chain uses TRBV6-1 and TRBJ1-4; D gene uncertain. CDR1 is MNHNS, CDR2 SASEGT, per germline. The V end lost 2 bases, the J end lost 6 bases, and 22 bases lay between the germline ends. CDR3 length: 18 residues. The CDR3 reads CASSEREFDRTSHEKLFF. The CDR3, as DNA: TGTGCCAGCAGTGAACGCGAATTCGATAGAACCTCCCATGAAAAACTGTTTTTT.

The chain recombines TRBV7-9 with TRBJ2-7; D possibly corresponds to TRBD1 (6 bases). This CDR3 comprises 16 residues. The V end lost 0 bases, the J end lost 1 base, and 13 bases lay between the germline ends. Germline CDR1 is SEHNR and CDR2 is FQNEAQ (reference sequence). This CDR3 reads CASSLARGTPSYEQYF. The CDR3 coding sequence is TGTGCCAGCAGCTTAGCGAGGGGGACACCATCCTACGAGCAGTACTTC.

This sequence joins TRBV3-1 (or the pseudogene TRBV3-2) and TRBJ1-2; D not resolved. The CDR3 contains 14 residues. Per the germline V gene, CDR1 is LGHDT and CDR2 is YNNKEL (reference sequence). Trimming cost V 1 base and J 7 bases, with 13 bases left between them. The CDR3 is CASSQGGSTGGYTF. Here the CDR3 DNA reads TGTGCCAGCAGCCAAGGAGGGTCTACTGGTGGCTACACCTTC.

The chain combines TRBV25-1 with TRBJ1-4; D gene ambiguous. V was trimmed by 2 bases and J by 0 bases, leaving 7 bases between them. The CDR3 consists of 15 residues. Germline V gene lookup returns CDR1 MGHDK and CDR2 SYGVNS. The CDR3 region has the DNA TGTGCCAGCAGTGAAGTGAGAGCAACTAATGAAAAACTGTTTTTT. This gives the protein CASSEVRATNEKLFF. Looking up the rest from reference TRBV25-1 and TRBJ1-4 gives the full variable domain: EADIYQTPRYLVIGTGKKITLECSQTMGHDKMYWYQQDPGMELHLIHYSYGVNSTEKGDLSSESTVSRIRTEHFPLTLESARPSHTSQYLCASSEVRATNEKLFFGSGTQLSVL.

V is TRBV4-2 and J is TRBJ2-2; TRBD2 is a possible D gene (6 bases). The V gene lost 5 bases and the J gene lost 0 bases, with 19 bases spanning the gap. This CDR3 contains 18 residues. In germline, CDR1 is LGHNA, CDR2 YNFKEQ. The CDR3 region is CASSEAGRASANTGELFF. In DNA form, the CDR3 reads TGTGCCAGCAGCGAAGCGGGTCGAGCCAGCGCGAACACCGGGGAGCTGTTTTTT.

CDR3 sequence reads: CASSTSGGGYEQFF. The CDR3 DNA follows: TGCGCCAGCAGCACTAGCGGGGGGGGGTATGAGCAGTTCTTC. The V gene is TRBV10-2, the J gene TRBJ2-1; the match to TRBD2 covers 13 bases. Germline V gives CDR1 WSHSY, CDR2 SAAADI. Trimming at V came to 6 bases and at J to 8 bases, leaving 4 bases not matched to a gene. The CDR3 length is 14 residues.

This clone was observed a handful of times. This chain links TRBV3-1 (or the pseudogene TRBV3-2) with TRBJ2-7, with 11 bases identical to TRBD2. V gave up 3 bases and J gave up 3 bases; unmatched junction bases: 1. The V gene's germline CDR1 is LGHDT and CDR2 YNNKEL (reference sequence). There are 14 residues in the CDR3. The CDR3 sequence: CASSHGTSGYEQYF. The CDR3 region has the DNA TGTGCCAGCAGCCACGGGACTAGCGGCTACGAGCAGTACTTC.

The chain carries TRBV11-3 and TRBJ2-1; TRBD2 matches 8 bases. CDR3 length: 16 amino acids. The trim removed 4 bases at V and 4 bases at J, leaving 9 bases unmatched. From germline, CDR1 is SGHNT and CDR2 YENEEA. DNA of the CDR3: TGTGCCAGCAGCTGGGGAGCGGGAGAGGGGTACAATGAGCAGTTCTTC. Residues: CASSWGAGEGYNEQFF. The full variable domain, rest sourced from reference TRBV11-3 and TRBJ2-1, is EAGVVQSPRYKIIEKKQPVAFWCNPISGHNTLYWYLQNLGQGPELLIRYENEEAVDDSQLPKDRFSAERLKGVDSTLKIQPAELGDSAVYLCASSWGAGEGYNEQFFGPGTRLTVL.

This clone was seen just once. The genes are TRBV28 and TRBJ1-1, with a possible D match to TRBD1 (5 bases). V was shortened by 5 bases and J by 3 bases, with 16 bases between the two germline ends. The CDR3 is 15 amino acids. Germline V gene lookup returns CDR1 MDHEN and CDR2 SYDVKM. The CDR3 region is CASSENQGSHTEAFF. CDR3 DNA: TGTGCCAGCAGTGAAAATCAGGGCTCCCACACTGAAGCTTTCTTT.

This clone was counted only a few times. CDR3 loop: CASSPGRENSYEQYF. The CDR3, as DNA: TGTGCCAGCTCACCAGGCAGGGAAAACTCCTACGAGCAGTACTTC. The V and J genes are TRBV18 and TRBJ2-7, with a tentative D call TRBD1 (5 bases). The CDR3 has 15 residues. Trimming took 2 bases from V and 0 from J, leaving 11 bases between them. CDR1 KGHSH and CDR2 LQKENI come from the germline V gene. The complete variable domain, with remaining parts taken from reference TRBV18 and TRBJ2-7, reads NAGVMQNPRHLVRRRGQEARLRCSPMKGHSHVYWYRQLPEEGLKFMVYLQKENIIDESGMPKERFSAEFPKEGPSILRIQQVVRGDSAAYFCASSPGRENSYEQYFGPGTRLTVT.

The V call is TRBV2, the J call TRBJ1-1; D remains unclear. Germline V lookup: CDR1 SNHLY, CDR2 FYNNEI. V was shortened by 1 base and J by 2 bases, with 5 bases between the two germline ends. CDR3 length: 13 amino acids. The CDR3 DNA sequence: TGTGCCAGCAGTGAAGTCCTTAACACTGAAGCTTTCTTT. Translated, it gives CASSEVLNTEAFF.

The J gene is TRBJ1-2, the V gene TRBV11-2; maybe TRBD1 (6 bases). The CDR3 is 15 amino acids. The V end was cut by 5 bases, the J end by 2 bases, with 15 bases between. CDR1 and CDR2 from the germline V gene are SGHAT and FQNNGV. The CDR3 DNA reads TGTGCCAGCAGCATGGGGGGGGCCGCAAACTATGGCTACACCTTC. Translation: CASSMGGAANYGYTF. The full variable domain, its missing parts supplied by reference TRBV11-2 and TRBJ1-2, is EAGVAQSPRYKIIEKRQSVAFWCNPISGHATLYWYQQILGQGPKLLIQFQNNGVVDDSQLPKDRFSAERLKGVDSTLKIQPAKLEDSAVYLCASSMGGAANYGYTFGSGTRLTVV.

This chain connects TRBV5-8 to TRBJ1-2; D unresolved. From germline, CDR1 is SGHTS and CDR2 YDEGEE. Deletions cut 5 bases from V and 6 bases from J, with 17 bases between. The CDR3 has 14 amino acids. The CDR3 nucleotides read TGTGCCAGCAGTCGCGGCGGATTTAGGAATGGCTACACCTTC. This codes for CASSRGGFRNGYTF.

The gene calls are TRBV4-1 and TRBJ1-4; 7 nucleotides match TRBD1. The germline CDR1 and CDR2 sequences are MGHRA and YSYEKL. This CDR3 comprises 16 residues. V dropped 0 bases and J dropped 6; count of bases not matched to a gene: 7. The DNA for the CDR3 is TGCGCCAGCAGCCAAGAGGTAGGGGGCTACTATGAAAAACTGTTTTTT. Translating gives CASSQEVGGYYEKLFF.

The rearrangement joins TRBV24-1 to TRBJ1-1; TRBD1 matches 8 bases. The CDR3 has 13 residues. Germline V gene sequence: CDR1 KGHDR, CDR2 SFDVKD. The V and J ends lost 9 bases and 0 bases, in that order; junction bases with no gene match: 2. The CDR3 coding sequence is TGTGCCACCCGACAGGGGCTGAACACTGAAGCTTTCTTT. It codes for CATRQGLNTEAFF.

The J gene is TRBJ2-7, the V gene TRBV12-3 or TRBV12-4; 8 bases agree with TRBD1. The junction had 7 bases not matched to a gene; V was cut back by 7 bases and J by 5 bases. The CDR3 has 13 amino acids. CDR3 residues: CASTPQGANEQYF. The CDR3 DNA reads as TGTGCCAGCACCCCTCAGGGGGCGAACGAGCAGTACTTC.

The chain has TRBV7-8 and TRBJ2-1; a weak D match, TRBD2 (5 bases). Germline V gene lookup returns CDR1 SGHVS and CDR2 FQNEAQ. V lost 5 bases and J 4 bases, leaving 18 bases between the germline ends. The CDR3 is 16 residues long. The CDR3 loop reads CASSPTGLKGYNEQFF. In DNA form, the CDR3 reads TGTGCCAGCAGCCCAACGGGGTTAAAAGGATACAATGAGCAGTTCTTC.

The J gene is TRBJ2-2, the V gene TRBV28; D is possibly TRBD1 (5 bases). Germline-derived CDR1 and CDR2 are MDHEN and SYDVKM. The V and J ends lost 3 bases and 3 bases respectively, with 11 bases between them. The CDR3 totals 15 residues. The CDR3 reads CASSLSRVHTGELFF. In DNA, the CDR3 is TGTGCCAGCAGTTTGTCCAGGGTTCACACCGGGGAGCTGTTTTTT.

The rearrangement links TRBV11-2 to TRBJ2-1; TRBD2 aligns across 7 bases. The CDR3 covers 15 residues. From germline, CDR1 is SGHAT and CDR2 FQNNGV. The V gene end was trimmed by 3 bases and the J gene end by 8 bases; junction bases not matched to a gene: 10. The CDR3 coding sequence is TGTGCCAGCAGCTTGCGGGAGAAGCGCCGGGATGAGCAGTTCTTC. This gives the protein CASSLREKRRDEQFF.

Turning to this clone: The junction departs from the called germline gene at one end, perhaps through a read error. The gene calls are TRBV2 and TRBJ2-2; 7 positions agree with TRBD1. The CDR3 consists of 15 residues. The germline V gene has CDR1 SNHLY and CDR2 FYNNEI. CDR3 sequence reads: CASSEDRVGTGELFF. The CDR3 DNA sequence: TGTGCCAGCAGCGAAGACAGGGTCGGCACCGGGGAGCTGTTTTTT. The full variable domain, completed using reference TRBV2 and TRBJ2-2, is EPEVTQTPSHQVTQMGQEVILRCVPISNHLYFYWYRQILGQKVEFLVSFYNNEISEKSEIFDDQFSVERPDGSNFTLKIRSTKLEDSAMYFCASSEDRVGTGELFFGEGSRLTVL.

The CDR3 is CASSVVLEGSNQPQHF. The DNA of the CDR3 is TGTGCCAGCAGTGTCGTGTTGGAGGGCAGCAATCAGCCCCAGCATTTT. The chain joins TRBV6-1 to TRBJ1-5; D is undetermined. CDR3 length: 16 residues. CDR1 and CDR2 from the germline V gene are MNHNS and SASEGT. V lost 4 bases and J lost 1, with 14 bases in between.

The rearrangement links TRBV3-1 (or the pseudogene TRBV3-2) to TRBJ2-7; D might be TRBD2 (5 bases). With 5 bases removed from V and 0 bases from J, the gap between germline ends came to 14 bases. Germline-derived CDR1 and CDR2 are LGHDT and YNNKEL (reference sequence). The CDR3 is made up of 15 amino acids. CDR3 nucleotide sequence: TGTGCCAGCAGCGAGGGCCCCTTCCCCTCCTACGAGCAGTACTTC. Its translation is CASSEGPFPSYEQYF.